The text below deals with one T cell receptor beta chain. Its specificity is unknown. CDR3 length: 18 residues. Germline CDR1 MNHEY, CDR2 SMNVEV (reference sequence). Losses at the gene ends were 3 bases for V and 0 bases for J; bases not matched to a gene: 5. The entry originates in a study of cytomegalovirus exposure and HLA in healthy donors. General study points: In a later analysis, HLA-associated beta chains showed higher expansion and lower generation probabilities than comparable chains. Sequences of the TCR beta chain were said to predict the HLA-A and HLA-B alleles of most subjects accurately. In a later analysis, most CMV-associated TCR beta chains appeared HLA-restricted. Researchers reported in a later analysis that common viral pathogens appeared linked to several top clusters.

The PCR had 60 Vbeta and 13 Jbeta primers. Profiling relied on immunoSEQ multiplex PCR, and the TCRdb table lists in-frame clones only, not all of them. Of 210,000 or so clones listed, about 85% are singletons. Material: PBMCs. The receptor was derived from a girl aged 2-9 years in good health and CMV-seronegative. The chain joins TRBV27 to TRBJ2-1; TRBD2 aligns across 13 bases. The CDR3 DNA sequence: TGTGCCAGCAGTTTGGGACTAGCGGGATCCCCCTCCTACAATGAGCAGTTCTTC. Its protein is CASSLGLAGSPSYNEQFF.